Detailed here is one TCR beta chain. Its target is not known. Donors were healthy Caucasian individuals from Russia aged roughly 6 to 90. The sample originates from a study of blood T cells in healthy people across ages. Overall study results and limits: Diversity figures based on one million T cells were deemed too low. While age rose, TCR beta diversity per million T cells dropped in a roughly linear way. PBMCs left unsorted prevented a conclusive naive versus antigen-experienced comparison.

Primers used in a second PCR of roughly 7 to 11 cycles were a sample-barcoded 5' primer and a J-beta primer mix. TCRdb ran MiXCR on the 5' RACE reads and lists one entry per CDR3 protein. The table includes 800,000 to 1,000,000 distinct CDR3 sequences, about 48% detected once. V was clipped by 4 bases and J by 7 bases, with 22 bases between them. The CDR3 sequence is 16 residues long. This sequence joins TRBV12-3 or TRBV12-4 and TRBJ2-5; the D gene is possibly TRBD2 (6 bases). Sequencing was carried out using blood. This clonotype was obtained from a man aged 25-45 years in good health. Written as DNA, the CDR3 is TGTGCCAGCAGTTCGGGGGTCGCTAGCTTTGGGGGGACCCAGTACTTC. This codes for CASSSGVASFGGTQYF.